These 31 T cell receptor beta chains were all obtained from the same sample, sequenced in a study of T-cell memory formation after mild COVID-19. One entry per CDR3 protein, called by TCRdb with MiXCR from the 5' RACE reads. The table includes about 110,000 distinct CDR3 sequences, about 18% detected once. Sequencing used PBMCs or a T cell subset sorted from them (not recorded which). The receptor source for this set is a man aged 18-30 years who had mild COVID-19 (a few samples of this study predate the infection). Cell type and time point are not known.

The table lists this clonotype with a few counts. CDR3 DNA: TGTGCCAGCAGCTTAGCAGAGTTCAGCACAGATACGCAGTATTTT. As protein: CASSLAEFSTDTQYF. The rearrangement joins TRBV7-2 to TRBJ2-3; no firm D call. Trimming removed 0 bases at V and 0 bases at J, with 7 bases between. Germline values: CDR1 SGHTA, CDR2 FQGNSA. The CDR3 is 15 amino acids.

This clonotype came up many times. One end of the junction fails to match germline, which may point to a read error. The gene calls are TRBV5-1 and TRBJ2-2; D call uncertain. This CDR3 is 14 amino acids long. CDR1 and CDR2 from the germline V gene are SGHRS and YFSETQ. This chain's CDR3 is CASSPPTYTGELFF. CDR3 bases: TGCGCCAGCAGCCCCCCGACCTACACGGGGGAGCTGTTTTTT. The complete variable domain, with remaining parts taken from reference TRBV5-1 and TRBJ2-2, reads KAGVTQTPRYLIKTRGQQVTLSCSPISGHRSVSWYQQTPGQGLQFLFEYFSETQRNKGNFPGRFSGRQFSNSRSEMNVSTLELGDSALYLCASSPPTYTGELFFGEGSRLTVL.

This clonotype has only a few counts. The rearrangement joins TRBV11-1 to TRBJ2-1; 9 bases fit TRBD1. Germline CDR1 and CDR2: SGHAT and FQDESV (reference sequence). The CDR3 is 15 amino acids. V shed 5 bases and J 3 bases; nucleotides not matched to a gene: 5. CDR3 region: CASSRNRGLYNEQFF. The CDR3 region has the DNA TGTGCCAGCAGCAGGAACAGGGGGCTCTACAATGAGCAGTTCTTC.

Only a few counts were recorded for this clonotype. The chain joins TRBV3-1 to TRBJ2-5, with D perhaps given as TRBD1 or TRBD2 (7 bases each). Germline V lookup: CDR1 LGHDT, CDR2 YNNKEL (reference sequence). The CDR3 length is 15 residues. V was cut by 4 bases and J by 5 bases, with 17 bases left in between. CDR3 residues: CASSLMEQGGETQYF. CDR3 sequence (DNA): TGTGCCAGCAGCCTCATGGAGCAGGGGGGGGAGACCCAGTACTTC.

This clonotype showed up many times. The J gene is TRBJ2-2, the V gene TRBV5-1; D gene unclear. This CDR3 has 15 residues. The germline V gene encodes CDR1 SGHRS and CDR2 YFSETQ. Trimming stripped 0 bases from V and 0 bases from J, with 6 bases between. CDR3 in amino acids: CASSLGVTNTGELFF. CDR3 coding DNA: TGCGCCAGCAGCTTGGGGGTCACGAACACCGGGGAGCTGTTTTTT.

V usage is TRBV30 and J usage is TRBJ2-3; D gene ambiguous. The CDR3 has 15 amino acids. V gave up 5 bases and J gave up 1 base, with 16 bases separating them. CDR1 and CDR2 (germline): GTSNPN, SVGIG (reference sequence). The CDR3 coding sequence is TGTGCCTGGGGAAGACTTCTGGCGGGCACAGATACGCAGTATTTT. Amino acids: CAWGRLLAGTDTQYF.

The rearrangement joins TRBV7-9 to TRBJ2-4; perhaps D is TRBD1 or TRBD2 (5 bases each). Germline V CDR1 and CDR2: SEHNR, FQNEAQ (reference sequence). The V gene lost 1 base and the J gene lost 2 bases, with 6 bases spanning the gap. CDR3 size: 14 residues. The CDR3 spells CASSLGGSKNIQYF. The CDR3 nucleotides are TGTGCCAGCAGCTTAGGGGGGTCCAAAAACATTCAGTACTTC.

The chain uses TRBV7-2 and TRBJ2-7, with D uncertain. V was clipped by 4 bases and J by 1 base, with 8 bases between them. Germline CDR1 is SGHTA and CDR2 is FQGNSA. The CDR3 has 13 residues. CDR3 residues: CASSSIFSYEQYF. CDR3 bases: TGTGCCAGCAGCTCAATATTTTCCTACGAGCAGTACTTC.

Many counts were recorded for this clonotype. The chain carries TRBV7-2 and TRBJ2-1, with 8 bases fitting TRBD2. Germline CDR1 reads SGHTA; CDR2 reads FQGNSA. The CDR3 is 15 amino acids. The V gene end was trimmed by 4 bases and the J gene end by 9 bases; junction bases not matched to a gene: 11. The CDR3 nucleotides are TGTGCCAGCAGCTCAACACATGGGACTAGTGGTGAGCAGTTCTTC. Residues: CASSSTHGTSGEQFF.

This clonotype showed up many times. This chain connects TRBV5-1 to TRBJ2-5; D is possibly TRBD1 (5 bases). The V gene lost 0 bases and the J gene lost 5 bases, with 11 bases spanning the gap. The length of the CDR3 is 14 residues. Germline CDR1 reads SGHRS; CDR2 reads YFSETQ. The CDR3 region has the DNA TGCGCCAGCAGCTTGGAGCAGGGAAGGGAGACCCAGTACTTC. It translates to CASSLEQGRETQYF.

The chain links TRBV7-2 to TRBJ2-1; 12 bases map to TRBD2. The J segment lost 3 bases and the V segment lost 3 bases, leaving 6 bases of the junction unmatched. CDR3 length: 17 amino acids. Germline CDR1 SGHTA, CDR2 FQGNSA. The CDR3 here is CASSLLAGGVLYNEQFF. CDR3 nucleotides: TGTGCCAGCAGCTTGCTAGCGGGGGGGGTACTCTACAATGAGCAGTTCTTC.

In this sample, this clonotype turned up a few times. V and J are TRBV7-2 and TRBJ2-5; no firm D call. V was cut by 1 base and J by 2 bases, with 8 bases left in between. CDR1 and CDR2 (germline): SGHTA, FQGNSA. This CDR3 contains 14 residues. The CDR3 DNA sequence: TGTGCCAGCAGCTTAGTCTTAGGGCAAGAGACCCAGTACTTC. Translation: CASSLVLGQETQYF.

This clonotype was found a few times. This chain uses TRBV20-1 with TRBJ2-1, with 14 bases that match TRBD2. This CDR3 contains 19 residues. Trimming took 0 bases from V and 0 from J; bases not matched to a gene: 7. CDR1 and CDR2 (germline): DFQATT, SNEGSKA (reference sequence). The CDR3 region has the DNA TGCAGTGCTAGAGATGGGACTAGCGGGGGTCAAAGCTCCTACAATGAGCAGTTCTTC. This codes for CSARDGTSGGQSSYNEQFF.

The J gene is TRBJ1-5, the V gene TRBV6-5; D uncertain. This CDR3 spans 14 amino acids. The germline V and J ends were trimmed by 6 bases and 2 bases, with 11 bases remaining between them. CDR1 MNHEY and CDR2 SVGAGI come from the germline V gene. The CDR3, as DNA: TGTGCCAGCAGCCGAGCGGTGGGCAATCAGCCCCAGCATTTT. Protein sequence: CASSRAVGNQPQHF.

The gene calls are TRBV11-2 and TRBJ2-7; D is possibly TRBD1 (5 bases). Trimming shortened V by 5 bases and J by 5 bases, and 10 bases separated the two germline ends. Looked up from germline, CDR1 is SGHAT and CDR2 is FQNNGV. CDR3 size: 12 residues. The CDR3 loop reads CASSTRVNEQYF. DNA for the CDR3: TGTGCCAGCAGCACCAGGGTCAACGAGCAGTACTTC. Full variable domain (outside the CDR3, taken from reference TRBV11-2 and TRBJ2-7): EAGVAQSPRYKIIEKRQSVAFWCNPISGHATLYWYQQILGQGPKLLIQFQNNGVVDDSQLPKDRFSAERLKGVDSTLKIQPAKLEDSAVYLCASSTRVNEQYFGPGTRLTVT.

V and J are TRBV2 and TRBJ2-3; the D gene is possibly TRBD2 (5 bases). Trimming took off 6 bases at V and 1 base at J, with 11 bases between the two ends. This CDR3 has 14 residues. The V gene's germline CDR1 is SNHLY and CDR2 FYNNEI. CDR3 DNA: TGTGCCAGCAGCGAACCCGGGGGCACAGATACGCAGTATTTT. Its translation: CASSEPGGTDTQYF.

This clonotype has only a few counts. This chain connects TRBV7-3 to TRBJ2-2; maybe TRBD1 (6 bases). This CDR3 has 15 residues. Trimming cost V 4 bases and J 6 bases, with 15 bases left between them. The V gene's germline CDR1 is SGHTA and CDR2 FQGTGA. CDR3 sequence: CASSSPGHGSGELFF. The CDR3 nucleotides are TGTGCCAGCAGCTCTCCGGGACACGGGTCCGGGGAGCTGTTTTTT.

In this sample, this clonotype turned up a few times. V is TRBV6-6 and J is TRBJ1-4; a possible D gene is TRBD1 (6 bases). This CDR3 is 14 amino acids long. The V gene's germline CDR1 is MNHNY and CDR2 SVGAGI (reference sequence). Trimming removed 6 bases from V and 10 bases from J, with 18 bases in between. CDR3 sequence reads: CASSLGRGGVKLFF. The CDR3 DNA is TGTGCCAGCAGCCTCGGCAGGGGAGGAGTAAAACTGTTTTTT.

The chain couples TRBV9 to TRBJ1-3; D is unresolved. Trimming removed 0 bases from V and 0 bases from J, with 4 bases in between. Germline assignment: CDR1 SGDLS and CDR2 YYNGEE. CDR3 length: 14 residues. The CDR3 here is CASSVAYSGNTIYF. Written as DNA, the CDR3 is TGTGCCAGCAGCGTAGCGTACTCTGGAAACACCATATATTTT.

The chain's CDR3 is CASSLGANYGYTF. CDR3 DNA sequence: TGTGCCAGCAGCTTAGGAGCTAACTATGGCTACACCTTC. The chain is built from TRBV7-9 and TRBJ1-2; D uncertain. CDR3 length: 13 residues. Trimming pared 1 base from V and 0 bases from J, leaving 3 bases between. Germline CDR1 reads SEHNR; CDR2 reads FQNEAQ (reference sequence).

The table lists this clonotype with a few counts. The chain recombines TRBV12-3 or TRBV12-4 with TRBJ2-2; possibly TRBD1 or TRBD2 for D (5 bases each). CDR3 length equals 14 residues. The V and J ends lost 9 bases and 4 bases respectively, with 15 bases between them. The DNA for the CDR3 is TGTGCCAGTCAGGGACGCGCTGGCACCGGGGAGCTGTTTTTT. The encoded protein is CASQGRAGTGELFF.

The CDR3 loop reads CASSLGLAGEAQYF. The CDR3 bases are TGTGCCAGCAGCTTAGGACTAGCGGGGGAGGCGCAGTATTTT. The chain recombines TRBV7-9 with TRBJ2-3, with TRBD2 matching over 12 bases. This CDR3 is built from 14 residues. J gave up 10 bases and V 1 base, and 3 bases lay outside the gene matches. Germline V gives CDR1 SEHNR, CDR2 FQNEAQ (reference sequence). The full variable domain, with the rest looked up from reference TRBV7-9 and TRBJ2-3, is DTGVSQNPRHKITKRGQNVTFRCDPISEHNRLYWYRQTLGQGPEFLTYFQNEAQLEKSRLLSDRFSAERPKGSFSTLEIQRTEQGDSAMYLCASSLGLAGEAQYFGPGTRLTVL.

The V call is TRBV12-3 or TRBV12-4, the J call TRBJ2-4, with D perhaps matching TRBD2 (5 bases). Trimming removed 4 bases from V and 0 bases from J, with 16 bases in between. This CDR3 region has 17 residues. CDR3: CASSSGFQRVAKNIQYF. The DNA for the CDR3 is TGTGCCAGCAGTTCGGGATTTCAGAGGGTAGCCAAAAACATTCAGTACTTC.

This chain connects TRBV9 to TRBJ2-6; no reliable D call. CDR3 length: 15 residues. V lost 4 bases and J lost 1, with 9 bases in between. Germline CDR1 and CDR2: SGDLS and YYNGEE. The CDR3 DNA reads as TGTGCCAGCAGCTTAATGGGATCTGGGGCCAACGTCCTGACTTTC. Translation: CASSLMGSGANVLTF. Full variable domain (rest looked up from reference TRBV9 and TRBJ2-6): DSGVTQTPKHLITATGQRVTLRCSPRSGDLSVYWYQQSLDQGLQFLIQYYNGEERAKGNILERFSAQQFPDLHSELNLSSLELGDSALYFCASSLMGSGANVLTFGAGSRLTVL.

This clonotype was picked up one time. The chain carries TRBV7-8 and TRBJ1-6; unclear D gene. CDR1 and CDR2 (germline): SGHVS, FQNEAQ. This CDR3 is built from 17 residues. The V gene lost 1 base and the J gene lost 10 bases, with 20 bases spanning the gap. The CDR3 DNA follows: TGTGCCAGCAGCTTAGTCAGATGGCTTACCCCAGGATCACCCCTCCACTTT. Its protein product is CASSLVRWLTPGSPLHF.

This clonotype was detected many times. This chain links TRBV12-5 with TRBJ2-3, with TRBD1 as a possible D gene (6 bases). The length of the CDR3 is 13 residues. Trimming removed 1 base at V and 4 bases at J, with 6 bases between. From germline, CDR1 is LGHNT and CDR2 FRNRAP. CDR3 DNA sequence: TGTGCTAGTGGTTTGGGGACAGCAGATACGCAGTATTTT. Encoded protein: CASGLGTADTQYF.

There are a few counts of this clonotype. The V and J genes are TRBV10-3 and TRBJ2-3, with 7 bases identical to TRBD2. The V gene's germline CDR1 is ENHRY and CDR2 SYGVKD. This CDR3 region has 14 residues. V gave up 6 bases and J gave up 4 bases; unmatched junction bases: 7. The CDR3 DNA reads TGTGCCATCAGCCCAGGCGGGGGATCAGATACGCAGTATTTT. Translating it yields CAISPGGGSDTQYF.

This chain links TRBV9 with TRBJ2-5; D is undetermined. This CDR3 contains 12 residues. Germline V gene lookup returns CDR1 SGDLS and CDR2 YYNGEE. V lost 0 bases, J lost 4 bases, and 4 bases lay in between. The CDR3 loop is CASSVVLETQYF. The CDR3 DNA sequence: TGTGCCAGCAGCGTAGTATTAGAGACCCAGTACTTC.

This clonotype was detected only a few times. The chain uses TRBV11-2 and TRBJ2-1; TRBD1 agrees at 8 bases. CDR3 length equals 16 residues. The germline CDR1 and CDR2 sequences are SGHAT and FQNNGV. V dropped 1 base and J dropped 8; count of bases not matched to a gene: 10. CDR3 bases: TGTGCCAGCAGCTTAGGAGTCTTTGGCAGGGGGCATGAGCAGTTCTTC. This translates into CASSLGVFGRGHEQFF.

This sequence joins TRBV20-1 and TRBJ2-1; a weak D match, TRBD1 (6 bases). Per germline, CDR1 DFQATT and CDR2 SNEGSKA (reference sequence). The CDR3 consists of 16 residues. In nucleotides, the CDR3 is TGCAGCCCATTCTCCACAGGGAAAAGCTCCTACAATGAGCAGTTCTTC. As protein: CSPFSTGKSSYNEQFF.

A few counts support this clonotype. The DNA for the CDR3 is TGCGCCAGCAGCTTGGCCCTAGCGGGGGGTCCTGGCACAGATACGCAGTATTTT. Translated: CASSLALAGGPGTDTQYF. The chain couples TRBV5-1 to TRBJ2-3; 11 bases fit TRBD2. Germline CDR1 SGHRS, CDR2 YFSETQ. This CDR3 region has 18 residues. The V and J ends lost 0 bases and 1 base, in that order; junction bases with no gene match: 7.